Listed below are T cell receptor beta chains from one sample, sequenced in a study of blood T cells in healthy people across ages. One entry per CDR3 protein results from TCRdb running MiXCR on the 5' RACE reads. The sample shows over 950,000 distinct CDR3 sequences, around two fifths of them seen only once. The sequenced sample was blood. Every receptor here comes from a man between 18 and 35 years old in good health. Both conserved end residues are part of each CDR3. Each record gives: D gene, V gene, J gene, clone size, CDR3 protein, CDR3 DNA. D genes are given only for firm matches. Clone size appears in some rows only: once, few, many, or a class for an expanded clone.

D: NA; V: TRBV6-5; J: TRBJ1-3; size: NA; CDR3: CASSGFSGNTIYF; DNA: TGTGCCAGCAGCGGCTTCTCTGGAAACACCATATATTTT
D: NA; V: TRBV5-1; J: TRBJ1-2; size: NA; CDR3: CASSTVRGALRGYTF; DNA: TGCGCCAGCAGCACAGTACGGGGGGCATTGCGAGGCTACACCTTC
D: TRBD2; V: TRBV5-1; J: TRBJ2-7; size: few; CDR3: CASSEGGFPYEQYF; DNA: TGCGCCAGCAGCGAGGGAGGGTTTCCCTACGAGCAGTACTTC
D: NA; V: TRBV2; J: TRBJ1-3; size: NA; CDR3: CASSRRRQTGNTIYF; DNA: TGTGCCAGCAGCCGAAGGCGCCAAACTGGAAACACCATATATTTT
D: NA; V: TRBV27; J: TRBJ1-5; size: NA; CDR3: CASSSMSSSNQPQHF; DNA: TGTGCCAGCAGTTCGATGAGTTCTAGCAATCAGCCCCAGCATTTT
D: NA; V: TRBV29-1; J: TRBJ2-5; size: NA; CDR3: CSVELFQGDQETQYF; DNA: TGCAGCGTTGAGCTTTTCCAAGGCGACCAAGAGACCCAGTACTTC
D: NA; V: TRBV12-3/TRBV12-4; J: TRBJ1-1; size: NA; CDR3: CASTGPPNTEAFF; DNA: TGTGCCAGCACCGGACCTCCCAACACTGAAGCTTTCTTT
D: NA; V: TRBV6-5; J: TRBJ1-2; size: NA; CDR3: CASSYSSDGQIGTRYGYTF; DNA: TGTGCCAGCAGTTACTCGTCTGATGGACAAATTGGGACTAGGTATGGCTACACCTTC
D: TRBD2; V: TRBV4-3; J: TRBJ2-7; size: NA; CDR3: CASSQKSLAGPYNEQYF; DNA: TGCGCCAGCAGCCAAAAATCACTAGCGGGTCCTTACAATGAGCAGTACTTC
D: TRBD1; V: TRBV20-1; J: TRBJ1-6; size: NA; CDR3: CSARDPTGGGSPLHF; DNA: TGCAGTGCTAGAGACCCGACAGGGGGCGGTTCACCCCTCCACTTT
D: NA; V: TRBV12-3/TRBV12-4; J: TRBJ1-5; size: many; CDR3: CASSQNSNQPQHF; DNA: TGTGCCAGCTCGCAGAATAGCAATCAGCCCCAGCATTTT